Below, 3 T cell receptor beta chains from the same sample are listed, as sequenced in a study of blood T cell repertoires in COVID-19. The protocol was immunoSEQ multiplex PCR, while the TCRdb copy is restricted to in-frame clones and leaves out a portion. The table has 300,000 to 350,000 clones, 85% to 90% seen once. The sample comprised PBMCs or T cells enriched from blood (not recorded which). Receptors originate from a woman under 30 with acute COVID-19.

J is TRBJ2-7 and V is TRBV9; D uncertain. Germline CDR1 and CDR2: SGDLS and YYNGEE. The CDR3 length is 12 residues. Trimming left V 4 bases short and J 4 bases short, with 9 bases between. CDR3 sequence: CASSPGKYEQYF. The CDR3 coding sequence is TGTGCCAGCAGCCCCGGTAAATACGAGCAGTACTTC. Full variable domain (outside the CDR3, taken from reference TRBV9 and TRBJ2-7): DSGVTQTPKHLITATGQRVTLRCSPRSGDLSVYWYQQSLDQGLQFLIQYYNGEERAKGNILERFSAQQFPDLHSELNLSSLELGDSALYFCASSPGKYEQYFGPGTRLTVT.

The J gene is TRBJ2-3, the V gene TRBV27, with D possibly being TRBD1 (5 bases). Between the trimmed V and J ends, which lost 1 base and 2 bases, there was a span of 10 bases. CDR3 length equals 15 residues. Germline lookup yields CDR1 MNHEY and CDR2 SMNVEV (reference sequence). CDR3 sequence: CASSLFRADTDTQYF. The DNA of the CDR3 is TGTGCCAGCAGTTTATTCAGGGCAGACACAGATACGCAGTATTTT.

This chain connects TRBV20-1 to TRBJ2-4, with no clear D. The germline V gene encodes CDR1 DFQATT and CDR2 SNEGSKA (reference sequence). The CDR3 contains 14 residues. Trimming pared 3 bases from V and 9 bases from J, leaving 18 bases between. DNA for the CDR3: TGCAGTGCTAGTCCTGGGCTGGCCAACGTCATTCAGTACTTC. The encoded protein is CSASPGLANVIQYF.